Below are 32 T cell receptor beta chains sequenced from a single sample in a study of post-analysis software for immune sequencing data. Study-level findings and limits: Compared with controls, patients had more of about 5 TRBV segments, including TRBV5-6, TRBV5-1 and TRBV20-1.

Antigens of these TCRs are unknown. cDNA libraries for TCR beta contained unique molecular identifiers. Each CDR3 protein gets one entry after TCRdb re-called the PCR reads with MiXCR. This table holds some 690,000 distinct CDR3 sequences, 25% to 30% found once. Input material: blood. Every receptor here comes from a girl aged 10 to 17 with multiple sclerosis.

This clonotype was observed a few times. The chain recombines TRBV7-8 with TRBJ2-3, with D possibly called TRBD1 or TRBD2 (6 bases each). Germline V gives CDR1 SGHVS, CDR2 FQNEAQ. The CDR3 loop spans 15 amino acids. V shed 5 bases and J shed 3 bases, with 15 bases lying between them. DNA of the CDR3: TGTGCCAGCAGCCCCCTTGGGGGGCGGACAGATACGCAGTATTTT. This codes for CASSPLGGRTDTQYF.

V is TRBV25-1 and J is TRBJ2-5, with D possibly being TRBD1 or TRBD2 (5 bases each). Germline V gene data show CDR1 as MGHDK and CDR2 as SYGVNS. This CDR3 is 13 amino acids long. V was shortened by 3 bases and J by 4 bases, with 9 bases between the two germline ends. CDR3 DNA: TGTGCCAGCAGTGACAGGGACCCAGAGACCCAGTACTTC. Translating gives CASSDRDPETQYF.

This clonotype has more than one count but fewer than ten. The chain couples TRBV5-1 to TRBJ2-7; D may be TRBD2 (6 bases). The end of the DNA is better explained by TRBJ2-5, so the J call may be wrong. The CDR3 is 16 amino acids. CDR1 and CDR2 (germline): SGHRS, YFSETQ. CDR3 DNA sequence: TGCGCCAGCAGCGCAACCGGGACTGGGGACGTGGAGACCCAGTACTTC. Encoded protein: CASSATGTGDVETQYF.

This clonotype was observed a handful of times. For the CDR3, the DNA is TGTGCCAGCAGCCAACGGGACAGTCGGGGAGGCTACACCTTC. Translating it yields CASSQRDSRGGYTF. V gene TRBV7-2 combines with J gene TRBJ1-2, with TRBD1 identical over 7 bases. This CDR3 has 14 residues. Germline trimming cut 5 bases from V and 8 bases from J; bases unmatched to any gene: 11. Germline CDR1 and CDR2: SGHTA and FQGNSA.

The J gene is TRBJ2-1, the V gene TRBV20-1, with 10 bases aligning to TRBD2. There are 15 residues in the CDR3. V lost 1 base and J lost 13; bases outside the gene matches: 13. Germline V gene lookup returns CDR1 DFQATT and CDR2 SNEGSKA (reference sequence). The CDR3 reads CSARVSSGSGETQFF. The CDR3 coding sequence is TGCAGTGCTAGAGTGTCTAGCGGGAGTGGGGAGACCCAGTTCTTC.

The genes are TRBV15 and TRBJ2-3, with 7 bases aligning to TRBD1. Trimming cost V 2 bases and J 2 bases; bases outside gene matches: 10. The CDR3 is 17 amino acids. The germline V gene encodes CDR1 LNHNV and CDR2 YYDKDF (reference sequence). CDR3 bases: TGTGCCACCAGCAGACCGGACAGGCCTGACCCCACAGATACGCAGTATTTT. It encodes CATSRPDRPDPTDTQYF.

This clonotype was counted between two and nine times. This sequence joins TRBV4-3 and TRBJ2-3, with TRBD2 identical over 13 bases. This CDR3 contains 16 residues. V lost 4 bases to trimming and J lost 6 bases; unmatched junction nucleotides: 7. Germline V lookup: CDR1 LGHNA, CDR2 YSLEER. CDR3 sequence: CASSRGLAGNYDTQYF. CDR3 DNA: TGCGCCAGCAGCCGGGGACTAGCGGGAAACTACGATACGCAGTATTTT.

The chain has TRBV7-2 and TRBJ2-1; D gene uncertain. CDR1 and CDR2 from the germline V gene are SGHTA and FQGNSA. There are 16 residues in the CDR3. V gave up 4 bases and J gave up 4 bases, with 17 bases separating them. CDR3 protein: CASSSLGGTLYNEQFF. As DNA, the CDR3 is TGTGCCAGCAGCTCCCTTGGCGGCACCTTATACAATGAGCAGTTCTTC.

This clonotype was observed a handful of times. V gene TRBV12-3 or TRBV12-4 combines with J gene TRBJ2-7, with D tentatively TRBD2 (6 bases). The V and J ends lost 7 bases and 6 bases respectively, with 19 bases between them. CDR3 length equals 14 residues. CDR3 region: CASTRHRRAVEQYF. CDR3 bases: TGTGCCAGCACTCGCCACCGGAGGGCCGTCGAGCAGTACTTC.

The table lists this clonotype with many counts. The chain links TRBV20-1 to TRBJ2-3, with TRBD2 as a possible D gene (5 bases). There are 13 residues in the CDR3. The V gene's germline CDR1 is DFQATT and CDR2 SNEGSKA (reference sequence). Trimming shortened V by 6 bases and J by 8 bases, and 18 bases separated the two germline ends. The CDR3 here is CSAPPEAHGTQYF. CDR3 nucleotide sequence: TGCAGTGCCCCCCCGGAGGCCCACGGTACGCAGTATTTT.

This clonotype was counted at least ten times. This rearrangement joins TRBV7-9 to TRBJ2-1; D possibly uses TRBD1 or TRBD2 (5 bases each). With 5 bases removed from V and 5 bases from J, the gap between germline ends came to 13 bases. CDR3 length: 14 residues. In germline, CDR1 is SEHNR, CDR2 FQNEAQ (reference sequence). The CDR3 DNA is TGTGCCAGCAGCCCAGGGACCGCGAACAATGAGCAGTTCTTC. This sequence encodes CASSPGTANNEQFF.

V gene TRBV7-6 combines with J gene TRBJ2-1; D call uncertain. CDR1 SGHVS and CDR2 FNYEAQ come from the germline V gene. V lost 2 bases and J lost 9, with 11 bases in between. The CDR3 has 13 amino acids. As DNA, the CDR3 is TGTGCCAGCAGCTTATTGGGTTTGTCTGAGCAGTTCTTC. This gives the protein CASSLLGLSEQFF.

V gene TRBV6-5 combines with J gene TRBJ2-7, with 8 bases fitting TRBD2. This CDR3 has 13 amino acids. Per the germline V gene, CDR1 is MNHEY and CDR2 is SVGAGI. V was pared by 10 bases and J by 1 base, with 6 bases of the junction left unmatched. The CDR3 region has the DNA TGTGCCACCCATCGGGGGGGATCCTACGAGCAGTACTTC. Its protein is CATHRGGSYEQYF.

This chain joins TRBV12-3 or TRBV12-4 and TRBJ1-2; 8 bases are a match to TRBD1. This CDR3 comprises 13 residues. J gave up 1 base and V 11 bases, and 6 bases lay outside the gene matches. The CDR3 nucleotides are TGTGCCTCCAGGACAGGGCTTAACTATGGCTACACCTTC. Its protein is CASRTGLNYGYTF.

This sequence joins TRBV6-5 and TRBJ2-7, with D hard to call. The J call may not be correct, given that the DNA end is closer to TRBJ2-5. CDR1 and CDR2 (germline): MNHEY, SVGAGI. The CDR3 is made up of 15 amino acids. CDR3 amino acids: CASSYSNERSETQYF. CDR3 DNA sequence: TGTGCCAGCAGTTACTCGAACGAGAGGTCGGAGACCCAGTACTTC.

The V and J genes are TRBV7-2 and TRBJ2-1; D is uncertain. V gave up 5 bases and J gave up 4 bases, with 15 bases separating them. Germline V lookup: CDR1 SGHTA, CDR2 FQGNSA. This CDR3 region has 15 residues. Here the CDR3 reads CASSPSARRYNEQFF. CDR3 DNA sequence: TGTGCCAGCAGCCCCAGCGCTAGACGATACAATGAGCAGTTCTTC.

For this clonotype: With a much larger clone just one base away, this may be a read error. The chain couples TRBV4-3 to TRBJ2-1, with 8 nucleotides matching TRBD2. Trimming at V came to 4 bases and at J to 4 bases, leaving 9 bases not matched to a gene. Looked up from germline, CDR1 is LGHNA and CDR2 is YSLEER. CDR3 length equals 16 residues. CDR3 bases: TGCGCCAGCAGCCGAAAACGAGCGGGGGATTACAATGAGCAGTTCTTC. It encodes CASSRKRAGDYNEQFF.

The J gene is TRBJ2-1, the V gene TRBV29-1, with D uncertain. V lost 1 base to trimming and J lost 0 bases, with 7 bases between them. Germline CDR1 is SQVTM and CDR2 is ANQGSEA. This CDR3 region has 14 residues. In nucleotides, the CDR3 is TGCAGCGTTGAAGCGGTCAGCTCCTACAATGAGCAGTTCTTC. As protein: CSVEAVSSYNEQFF.

The rearrangement uses TRBV6-5 and TRBJ1-6, with D maybe TRBD1 (5 bases). The germline gives CDR1 MNHEY, CDR2 SVGAGI. The CDR3 contains 17 residues. V lost 4 bases and J lost 7, with 20 bases in between. The CDR3 protein is CASSLQPGGRKNSPLHF. In DNA form, the CDR3 reads TGTGCCAGCAGTTTGCAGCCTGGGGGACGGAAAAATTCACCCCTCCACTTT.

The rearrangement links TRBV18 to TRBJ1-5; a possible D gene is TRBD1 (6 bases). The germline V gene has CDR1 KGHSH and CDR2 LQKENI. The CDR3 is 15 residues long. Deletions cut 2 bases from V and 3 bases from J, with 11 bases between. DNA of the CDR3: TGTGCCAGCTCACCAGCAGGGGACCTCAATCAGCCCCAGCATTTT. Residues: CASSPAGDLNQPQHF.

This clonotype was observed many times. This chain links TRBV28 with TRBJ2-1, with D possibly being TRBD1 (6 bases). Trimming took off 9 bases at V and 9 bases at J, with 12 bases between the two ends. The CDR3 totals 11 residues. The germline CDR1 and CDR2 sequences are MDHEN and SYDVKM. This CDR3 is CASGTSTEQFF. CDR3 DNA: TGTGCCAGTGGGACATCTACTGAGCAGTTCTTC.

The V gene is TRBV12-3 or TRBV12-4, the J gene TRBJ2-7; possibly TRBD1 for D (6 bases). The CDR3 extends over 13 amino acids. Trimming took 0 bases from V and 5 from J, leaving 8 bases between them. CDR3 protein: CASSLATGHEQYF. For the CDR3, the DNA is TGTGCCAGCAGTTTAGCGACAGGCCACGAGCAGTACTTC.

This clonotype occurred a few times. The rearrangement joins TRBV6-2 or TRBV6-3 to TRBJ1-5; 7 bases are shared with TRBD1. The germline V gene encodes CDR1 MNHEY and CDR2 SVGEGT. V was clipped by 6 bases and J by 6 bases; unmatched bases: 20. This CDR3 has 18 amino acids. CDR3 loop: CASSRRASGTELAQPQHF. CDR3 nucleotides: TGTGCCAGCAGCCGCAGGGCGAGCGGGACAGAGCTGGCTCAGCCCCAGCATTTT.

The table lists this clonotype with a few counts. Its ends do not fully match the called genes, so a read error is possible. This chain uses TRBV6-6 with TRBJ2-5; D is possibly TRBD1 (6 bases). Germline CDR1 MNHNY, CDR2 SVGAGI (reference sequence). CDR3 size: 15 residues. Here the CDR3 DNA reads TGTACCAGCAGTCAAGGGACAACCCGACCCGTGGGCCAGTACTTC. The encoded protein is CTSSQGTTRPVGQYF.

In its sample, this clonotype was seen many times. CDR3 sequence: CSVTGPRGETQYF. The DNA for the CDR3 is TGCAGCGTCACCGGGCCCAGGGGAGAGACCCAGTACTTC. The V call is TRBV29-1, the J call TRBJ2-5; a possible D gene is TRBD1 (6 bases). V dropped 6 bases and J dropped 4 bases, with 15 bases sitting between them. The CDR3 is 13 amino acids. The germline CDR1 and CDR2 sequences are SQVTM and ANQGSEA.

This clonotype has more than one count but fewer than ten. This rearrangement joins TRBV9 to TRBJ2-7; weak D call: TRBD2 (6 bases). V was cut by 6 bases and J by 5 bases, with 15 bases left in between. There are 13 residues in the CDR3. Germline V CDR1 and CDR2: SGDLS, YYNGEE. Written as DNA, the CDR3 is TGTGCCAGCAACGGAGGAGGGCTCGACGAGCAGTACTTC. As protein: CASNGGGLDEQYF.

The chain is built from TRBV12-3 or TRBV12-4 and TRBJ1-1; maybe TRBD1 (5 bases). Deletions cut 3 bases from V and 1 base from J, with 12 bases between. The CDR3 length is 15 residues. The CDR3 sequence: CASSFFAGRNTEAFF. For the CDR3, the DNA is TGTGCCAGCAGTTTTTTTGCAGGGAGGAACACTGAAGCTTTCTTT.

This chain links TRBV3-1 with TRBJ2-1; 7 bases agree with TRBD2. The better agreement between TRBJ2-7 and the DNA end casts doubt on the J call. Germline assignment: CDR1 LGHDT and CDR2 YNNKEL (reference sequence). There are 17 residues in the CDR3. CDR3 nucleotide sequence: TGTGCCAGCAGCCAAGGAGCGCTAGCGGCTACCTACAATGAGCAGTACTTC. Residues: CASSQGALAATYNEQYF.

CDR3: CASSGTSGLLGEQYF. The CDR3 region has the DNA TGCGCCAGCAGTGGGACTAGCGGACTCCTGGGCGAGCAGTACTTC. The V and J genes are TRBV10-1 and TRBJ2-7; 10 positions agree with TRBD2. The CDR3 contains 15 residues. Losses at the gene ends were 4 bases for V and 6 bases for J; bases not matched to a gene: 9. Germline V CDR1 and CDR2: WNHNN, SYGVQD (reference sequence).

The V and J genes are TRBV28 and TRBJ2-3, with 9 bases identical to TRBD2. This CDR3 contains 19 residues. V lost 5 bases to trimming and J lost 4 bases; unmatched junction nucleotides: 19. Germline-derived CDR1 and CDR2 are MDHEN and SYDVKM. The CDR3 DNA follows: TGTGCCAGCAGTCTGACGACTACTATTAGCGGGAGTCGCCCAGATACGCAGTATTTT. This gives the protein CASSLTTTISGSRPDTQYF.

This sequence joins TRBV7-2 and TRBJ2-5, with D possibly TRBD2 on 7 matching bases. Germline CDR1 reads SGHTA; CDR2 reads FQGNSA. Trimming pared 10 bases from V and 6 bases from J, leaving 33 bases between. This CDR3 comprises 18 residues. The CDR3 DNA sequence: TGTGCCACTAACCCAGGAGGGGGGGGTACACAAACCCGGAAGACCCAGTACTTC. Its protein product is CATNPGGGGTQTRKTQYF.

The chain recombines TRBV5-1 with TRBJ2-3; 11 bases are a match to TRBD2. Trimming cost V 8 bases and J 1 base; bases outside gene matches: 3. Germline V gene data show CDR1 as SGHRS and CDR2 as YFSETQ. This CDR3 has 14 amino acids. This chain's CDR3 is CASQTSGGTDTQYF. CDR3 nucleotides: TGCGCCAGTCAGACTAGCGGGGGCACAGATACGCAGTATTTT.